A single sample is the source of the 23 T cell receptor beta chains below, sequenced in a study of response to subunit inactivated influenza vaccine. Via MiXCR, TCRdb re-called the RT-PCR reads, giving one row per CDR3 protein. The sample has under 200,000 distinct CDR3 sequences, under 13% seen once; the top ten hold roughly 12%. This specimen was non-naive T cells sorted from PBMCs, taken around seven weeks after vaccination. The receptors were sampled from a man aged 50 to 59 who received an inactivated influenza vaccine.

V is TRBV6-5 and J is TRBJ2-7; 8 nucleotides align to TRBD1. Germline V gene data show CDR1 as MNHEY and CDR2 as SVGAGI. Unmatched junction bases numbered 6, after V lost 5 bases and J lost 0 bases. The CDR3 extends over 15 amino acids. CDR3 nucleotide sequence: TGTGCCAGCAGTCACGATACAGGGGGCTCCTACGAGCAGTACTTC. As protein: CASSHDTGGSYEQYF.

This clonotype has a handful of counts. The chain recombines TRBV11-2 with TRBJ2-7; 8 bases are a match to TRBD2. Trimming cost V 1 base and J 4 bases; bases outside gene matches: 3. The germline gives CDR1 SGHAT, CDR2 FQNNGV. CDR3 size: 14 residues. For the CDR3, the DNA is TGTGCCAGCAGCTTAGTGGGACTAGATTACGAGCAGTACTTC. It is translated as CASSLVGLDYEQYF.

The chain has TRBV15 and TRBJ1-5, with no clear D. V lost 1 base and J lost 1, with 8 bases in between. Germline V gene sequence: CDR1 LNHNV, CDR2 YYDKDF (reference sequence). This CDR3 has 15 amino acids. CDR3 coding DNA: TGTGCCACCAGCAGAGGATCCCAAAGCAATCAGCCCCAGCATTTT. This sequence encodes CATSRGSQSNQPQHF.

This clonotype was observed many times. The rearrangement joins TRBV12-3 or TRBV12-4 to TRBJ2-7, with 9 bases fitting TRBD1. The CDR3 has 14 amino acids. The trim removed 5 bases at V and 1 base at J, leaving 3 bases unmatched. CDR3 DNA: TGTGCCAGCAGTCGACAGGGGGGGTCCTACGAGCAGTACTTC. Encoded protein: CASSRQGGSYEQYF.

This clonotype was counted at least ten times. The rearrangement joins TRBV15 to TRBJ2-1; TRBD2 is a possible D gene (6 bases). Germline loops: CDR1 LNHNV, CDR2 YYDKDF (reference sequence). The CDR3 is made up of 11 amino acids. With 3 bases removed from V and 9 bases from J, the gap between germline ends came to 6 bases. The CDR3 DNA reads as TGTGCCACCAGCAGCGGGGGTGAGCAGTTCTTC. Its translation: CATSSGGEQFF.

This clonotype showed up just a few times. The chain has TRBV10-2 and TRBJ1-5; D gene ambiguous. This CDR3 contains 13 residues. With 4 bases removed from V and 2 bases from J, the gap between germline ends came to 6 bases. The germline V gene has CDR1 WSHSY and CDR2 SAAADI. CDR3 sequence reads: CASSVAGNQPQHF. The DNA of the CDR3 is TGCGCCAGCAGTGTGGCAGGCAATCAGCCCCAGCATTTT.

This clonotype was observed a handful of times. The V call is TRBV10-3, the J call TRBJ2-1; D ambiguous. There are 15 residues in the CDR3. The germline CDR1 and CDR2 sequences are ENHRY and SYGVKD. V lost 7 bases and J lost 4, with 17 bases in between. The CDR3: CAINFPRAPYNEQFF. CDR3 bases: TGTGCCATCAACTTTCCCCGAGCACCTTACAATGAGCAGTTCTTC.

This clonotype was counted many times. The chain joins TRBV5-1 to TRBJ2-1, with 13 bases fitting TRBD2. V lost 4 bases, J lost 4 bases, and 8 bases stayed unmatched. The V gene's germline CDR1 is SGHRS and CDR2 YFSETQ. This CDR3 has 17 amino acids. CDR3 in amino acids: CASSTTSGGAGYNEQFF. Here the CDR3 DNA reads TGCGCCAGCAGCACTACTAGCGGGGGGGCCGGTTACAATGAGCAGTTCTTC.

This clonotype has a count of ten or more. At one end the junction does not follow the germline gene, possibly because of a read error. The V gene is TRBV7-2, the J gene TRBJ2-5, with 9 bases identical to TRBD2. This CDR3 is 16 amino acids long. CDR1 SGHTA and CDR2 FQGNSA come from the germline V gene. The CDR3, as DNA: TGTGCCAGCAGCCTAGCGGGGCCACAGCTTCAAGAGACCCAGTACTTC. It encodes CASSLAGPQLQETQYF. The complete variable domain, with remaining parts taken from reference TRBV7-2 and TRBJ2-5, reads GAGVSQSPSNKVTEKGKDVELRCDPISGHTALYWYRQSLGQGLEFLIYFQGNSAPDKSGLPSDRFSAERTGGSVSTLTIQRTQQEDSAVYLCASSLAGPQLQETQYFGPGTRLLVL.

This clonotype was seen a few times. The V gene is TRBV6-1, the J gene TRBJ1-3; D is uncertain. The length of the CDR3 is 15 residues. CDR1 and CDR2 (germline): MNHNS, SASEGT. V shed 5 bases and J shed 1 base, with 12 bases lying between them. The CDR3 loop reads CASSPRTLSGNTIYF. CDR3 in DNA: TGTGCCAGCAGTCCCCGGACTTTATCTGGAAACACCATATATTTT.

The V gene is TRBV29-1, the J gene TRBJ2-7; 7 bases are shared with TRBD1. Germline assignment: CDR1 SQVTM and CDR2 ANQGSEA. The CDR3 consists of 15 residues. After removal of 1 base from V and 2 bases from J, the junction contained 8 bases not matched to a gene. CDR3 amino acids: CSVEVGQGVPYEQYF. CDR3 in DNA: TGCAGCGTTGAAGTTGGGCAGGGGGTCCCCTACGAGCAGTACTTC.

A few counts support this clonotype. The chain couples TRBV19 to TRBJ2-3, with 11 nucleotides matching TRBD2. Trimming cost V 1 base and J 5 bases; bases outside gene matches: 5. Germline lookup yields CDR1 LNHDA and CDR2 SQIVND (reference sequence). CDR3 length: 16 residues. CDR3 protein: CASSIGLAGRGDTQYF. In DNA form, the CDR3 reads TGTGCCAGTAGTATAGGACTAGCGGGAAGGGGAGATACGCAGTATTTT.

This clonotype was seen at least ten times. Here the CDR3 DNA reads TGTGCCAGCAGTTTCGACCAAGCGGAGACCCAGTACTTC. Protein: CASSFDQAETQYF. J is TRBJ2-5 and V is TRBV12-3 or TRBV12-4, with D uncertain. The V end lost 3 bases, the J end lost 5 bases, and 10 bases lay between the germline ends. The CDR3 has 13 amino acids.

This clonotype was counted only a few times. The gene calls are TRBV24-1 and TRBJ2-1; tentative D call: TRBD2 (6 bases). The length of the CDR3 is 14 residues. Germline CDR1 is KGHDR and CDR2 is SFDVKD. Trimming shortened V by 3 bases and J by 15 bases, and 20 bases separated the two germline ends. In DNA, the CDR3 is TGTGCCACCAGTGATCCCGAGGTTGGCGGGATTTGGTTCTTC. Its protein product is CATSDPEVGGIWFF.

This clonotype has ten or more counts. The V call is TRBV20-1, the J call TRBJ1-1, with no clear D. V dropped 6 bases and J dropped 4 bases, with 12 bases sitting between them. The CDR3 loop spans 12 amino acids. The germline V gene encodes CDR1 DFQATT and CDR2 SNEGSKA (reference sequence). The CDR3 loop is CSAVPMRTEAFF. In nucleotides, the CDR3 is TGCAGTGCAGTGCCGATGCGCACTGAAGCTTTCTTT.

This chain connects TRBV7-9 to TRBJ1-5; D not certain. There are 13 residues in the CDR3. Trimming stripped 0 bases from V and 3 bases from J, with 3 bases between. In germline, CDR1 is SEHNR, CDR2 FQNEAQ (reference sequence). As DNA, the CDR3 is TGTGCCAGCAGCTTAGCGACCAATCAGCCCCAGCATTTT. Translating it yields CASSLATNQPQHF. Together with reference TRBV7-9 and TRBJ1-5, the CDR3 gives the full variable domain: DTGVSQNPRHKITKRGQNVTFRCDPISEHNRLYWYRQTLGQGPEFLTYFQNEAQLEKSRLLSDRFSAERPKGSFSTLEIQRTEQGDSAMYLCASSLATNQPQHFGDGTRLSIL.

V usage is TRBV6-1 and J usage is TRBJ1-6; D uncertain. With 1 base removed from V and 6 bases from J, the gap between germline ends came to 10 bases. The CDR3 is 15 amino acids. Per the germline V gene, CDR1 is MNHNS and CDR2 is SASEGT. The DNA for the CDR3 is TGTGCCAGCAGTGAAGGGACTGCTTTTAATTCACCCCTCCACTTT. This sequence encodes CASSEGTAFNSPLHF.

This clonotype was detected ten times or more. The V call is TRBV12-3 or TRBV12-4, the J call TRBJ2-1, with D possibly TRBD1 on 6 matching bases. CDR3 length equals 16 residues. Trimming removed 6 bases at V and 12 bases at J, with 27 bases between. CDR3: CASSPRQAVVNEPQFF. CDR3 DNA sequence: TGTGCCAGCAGCCCCAGACAGGCGGTTGTTAATGAGCCGCAGTTCTTC.

This clonotype was seen at least ten times. V and J are TRBV29-1 and TRBJ2-7; possibly TRBD2 for D (7 bases). V dropped 3 bases and J dropped 2 bases, with 14 bases sitting between them. The germline V gene has CDR1 SQVTM and CDR2 ANQGSEA. The CDR3 is made up of 14 amino acids. The CDR3 DNA sequence: TGCAGCGTTGAGGGGGGGCCCCCTACCTACGAGCAGTACTTC. Residues: CSVEGGPPTYEQYF.

The chain links TRBV9 to TRBJ1-1, with D uncertain. Germline V lookup: CDR1 SGDLS, CDR2 YYNGEE. Between the trimmed V and J ends, which lost 0 bases and 0 bases, there was a span of 6 bases. CDR3 size: 14 residues. The chain's CDR3 is CASSVDIMNTEAFF. DNA of the CDR3: TGTGCCAGCAGCGTAGATATTATGAACACTGAAGCTTTCTTT.

This clonotype was counted a few times. The chain carries TRBV27 and TRBJ1-1; D is unclear. Germline lookup yields CDR1 MNHEY and CDR2 SMNVEV (reference sequence). The CDR3 is made up of 13 amino acids. The V end lost 6 bases, the J end lost 3 bases, and 11 bases lay between the germline ends. The CDR3 spells CASSSRGDTEAFF. DNA for the CDR3: TGTGCCAGCAGCTCCCGTGGAGACACTGAAGCTTTCTTT.

This clonotype was detected many times. The chain combines TRBV5-1 with TRBJ2-1, with 9 bases that match TRBD1. The junction had 7 bases not matched to a gene; V was cut back by 3 bases and J by 6 bases. CDR1 and CDR2 from the germline V gene are SGHRS and YFSETQ. There are 15 residues in the CDR3. The CDR3 spells CASSSRDRVSNEQFF. As DNA, the CDR3 is TGCGCCAGCAGCTCCCGGGACAGGGTTAGCAATGAGCAGTTCTTC.

In its sample, this clonotype was seen many times. The genes are TRBV6-5 and TRBJ2-7, with unresolved D. There are 15 residues in the CDR3. Trimming cost V 1 base and J 2 bases, with 12 bases left between them. From germline, CDR1 is MNHEY and CDR2 SVGAGI. In nucleotides, the CDR3 is TGTGCCAGCAGTTACTGGGAACCCAAGACCTACGAGCAGTACTTC. Amino acids: CASSYWEPKTYEQYF.